Here is one TCR beta chain with its context. Its specificity is not known. This sample was taken from a study of OX40 agonist ivuxolimab in advanced cancers. Background on the study: Cohort: around 86% men, mean age 60, aged roughly 20 to 79. Findings of the study overall: The mean number of expanded clones was higher in CD8+ T cells than in CD4+.

The CDR3 consists of 14 residues. V lost 6 bases and J 1 base, leaving 12 bases between the germline ends. The germline V gene encodes CDR1 MNHNS and CDR2 SASEGT. This table comes from immunoSEQ multiplex PCR, and its TCRdb copy is limited to in-frame clones, with some not included. The sample contains 83,000 or so clones, 80% to 90% of which appear only once. This material consisted of CD4+ or CD8+ T cells sorted from blood, taken in a trial of the OX40 agonist ivuxolimab. This clonotype was obtained from an adult with an advanced solid tumor such as melanoma, head and neck, liver or kidney cancer. The chain uses TRBV6-1 and TRBJ1-1; D uncertain. The CDR3: CASRSELGNTEAFF. CDR3 sequence (DNA): TGTGCCAGCAGATCCGAGTTGGGGAACACTGAAGCTTTCTTT.